This is a list of T cell receptor beta chains from one sample in a study of long-term antiretroviral therapy in people with HIV. Profiling relied on immunoSEQ multiplex PCR, and the TCRdb table lists in-frame clones only, not all of them. The sample has around 15,000 clones; about 81% are singletons. Sequencing used unsorted PBMCs, obtained 0.1 years after starting antiretroviral therapy. The receptors were sampled from a man aged 18 to 30 with HIV. CDR3s include the opening cysteine and the closing phenylalanine or tryptophan. The D gene is left open where the match is weak. The listing skips clone size in some rows; elsewhere it reads once, few, many or a size class.

>.|TRBJ1-1|TRBV9|.
CASSVGGKTEAFF
TGTGCCAGCAGCGTCGGGGGGAAAACTGAAGCTTTCTTT
>.|TRBJ2-1|TRBV13|.
CASSPPLAYEQFF
TGTGCCAGCAGCCCTCCCCTGGCGTATGAGCAGTTCTTC
>.|TRBJ1-3|TRBV9|.
CASSVVPGTGNTIYF
TGTGCCAGCAGCGTAGTCCCCGGGACTGGAAACACCATATATTTT
>.|TRBJ2-2|TRBV7-6|.
CASSLMVTGELFF
TGTGCCAGCAGCTTAATGGTTACCGGGGAGCTGTTTTTT
>.|TRBJ2-2|TRBV19|TRBD1
CATSAGTGTGELFF
TGTGCCACGTCAGCCGGGACAGGGACCGGGGAGCTGTTTTTT
>.|TRBJ2-3|TRBV5-6|TRBD2
CASSQLADTDTQYF
TGTGCCAGCAGCCAACTAGCGGACACAGATACGCAGTATTTT
>.|TRBJ2-4|TRBV11-3|TRBD2
CASSLGTSGVQYF
TGTGCCAGCAGCCTCGGGACTAGCGGGGTTCAGTACTTC
>.|TRBJ1-1|TRBV27|TRBD1
CASSLEFQGDSFF
TGTGCCAGCAGTTTAGAATTTCAGGGGGACTCTTTCTTT
>.|TRBJ1-2|TRBV25-1|TRBD1
CASSQGDGRLEGYTF
TGTGCCAGCAGTCAGGGGGACGGACGCTTAGAGGGCTACACCTTC
>.|TRBJ1-1|TRBV6-6|.
CASGGPPGLGEAFF
TGTGCCAGCGGGGGACCTCCCGGGTTGGGTGAAGCTTTCTTT
>.|TRBJ1-6|TRBV10-3|TRBD1
CAISRQGEDSPLHF
TGTGCCATCAGCCGACAGGGCGAAGATTCACCCCTCCACTTT
>.|TRBJ1-2|TRBV29-1|.
CSVYGLNYGYTF
TGCAGCGTCTACGGGCTTAACTATGGCTACACCTTC
>.|TRBJ2-7|TRBV7-3|.
CASSLGPSLEQYF
TGTGCCAGCAGCTTAGGCCCCTCCTTGGAGCAGTACTTC
>.|TRBJ1-6|TRBV2|.
CASSLHDHYNSPLHF
TGTGCCAGCAGTCTTCACGACCACTATAATTCACCCCTCCACTTT
>.|TRBJ2-5|TRBV4-1|.
CASSQALGETQYF
TGCGCCAGCAGCCAAGCGTTGGGTGAGACCCAGTACTTC
>.|TRBJ2-3|TRBV7-8|.
CASSFGGFTDTQYF
TGTGCCAGCAGCTTCGGGGGTTTCACAGATACGCAGTATTTT
>.|TRBJ2-2|TRBV9|TRBD2
CASSLSSGSLGTGELFF
TGTGCCAGCAGCTTGAGTAGCGGGAGTTTAGGCACCGGGGAGCTGTTTTTT
>.|TRBJ2-5|TRBV11-2|.
CASSFTTREETQYF
TGTGCCAGCAGCTTCACAACAAGAGAAGAGACCCAGTACTTC
>few|TRBJ2-2|TRBV4-2|.
CASSQDVRVPYTGELFF
TGTGCCAGCAGCCAAGACGTACGGGTGCCGTACACCGGGGAGCTGTTTTTT
>.|TRBJ2-1|TRBV4-1|TRBD1
CASSQGQGGYEQFF
TGCGCCAGCAGCCAAGGACAGGGGGGGTATGAGCAGTTCTTC
>.|TRBJ2-7|TRBV10-3|TRBD1
CAISTGGYEQYF
TGTGCCATCAGTACAGGGGGGTACGAGCAGTACTTC
>.|TRBJ1-2|TRBV19|.
CASMSWGGYTF
TGTGCCAGTATGAGTTGGGGAGGCTACACCTTC
>few|TRBJ1-5|TRBV12-5|.
CASGPVMPQHF
TGTGCTAGTGGTCCCGTCATGCCCCAGCATTTT
>.|TRBJ1-2|TRBV4-2|.
CASSQARSQFYGYTF
TGTGCCAGCAGCCAAGCCCGGTCACAGTTCTATGGCTACACCTTC
>.|TRBJ1-1|TRBV5-6|.
CASSFGYTEAFF
TGTGCCAGCAGCTTTGGATATACTGAAGCTTTCTTT
>.|TRBJ1-1|TRBV4-3|TRBD1
CASSQVGQALWAFF
TGCGCCAGCAGCCAAGTAGGACAGGCCCTTTGGGCTTTCTTT
>.|TRBJ2-5|TRBV11-3|TRBD1
CASSWGTEAQETQYF
TGTGCCAGCAGCTGGGGGACAGAGGCGCAAGAGACCCAGTACTTC
>few|TRBJ2-7|TRBV30|TRBD2
CAWSVQAGSYEQYF
TGTGCCTGGAGTGTTCAAGCGGGGAGCTACGAGCAGTACTTC
>.|TRBJ2-1|TRBV4-1|.
CASSLLESSYNEQFF
TGCGCCAGCAGCTTACTTGAAAGCTCCTACAATGAGCAGTTCTTC
>.|TRBJ2-3|TRBV5-1|.
CASSLTGRGDTQYF
TGCGCCAGCAGCTTGACAGGGAGGGGAGATACGCAGTATTTT
>.|TRBJ1-2|TRBV9|.
CASSANENYGYTF
TGTGCCAGCAGCGCGAACGAAAACTATGGCTACACCTTC
>.|TRBJ2-7|TRBV6-6|.
CASNPTAGTYEQYF
TGTGCCAGCAACCCGACCGCCGGTACCTACGAGCAGTACTTC
>.|TRBJ1-3|TRBV7-6|.
CASSFGTEPTNGNTIYF
TGTGCCAGCAGCTTCGGGACGGAGCCGACCAATGGAAACACCATATATTTT
>once|TRBJ1-1|TRBV7-9|.
CASSLGGDTEAFF
TGTGCCAGCAGCTTAGGAGGGGACACTGAAGCTTTCTTT
>.|TRBJ2-1|TRBV7-9|TRBD2
CASSPLAGGQGNEQFF
TGTGCCAGCAGCCCCCTAGCGGGGGGCCAAGGGAATGAGCAGTTCTTC
>.|TRBJ1-2|TRBV5-6|.
CASSPGGYGYTF
TGTGCCAGCAGCCCTGGCGGCTATGGCTACACCTTC
>once|TRBJ2-7|TRBV5-6|.
CASSLNEQYF
TGTGCCAGCAGCTTAAACGAGCAGTACTTC
>.|TRBJ2-7|TRBV9|.
CASSGPTSYEQYF
TGTGCCAGCAGCGGGCCTACCTCCTACGAGCAGTACTTC
>.|TRBJ1-3|TRBV27|.
CASSPTPSSGNTIYF
TGTGCCAGCAGTCCTACACCGAGCTCTGGAAACACCATATATTTT
>once|TRBJ1-3|TRBV9|.
CASSPDDISSGNTIYF
TGTGCCAGCAGCCCTGATGACATAAGCTCTGGAAACACCATATATTTT
>.|TRBJ1-2|TRBV9|.
CASSVGGHAGRGYTF
TGTGCCAGCAGCGTAGGCGGACACGCGGGACGTGGCTACACCTTC
>.|TRBJ2-7|TRBV4-2|.
CASSNGVTYEQYF
TGTGCCAGCAGCAACGGGGTAACCTACGAGCAGTACTTC
>once|TRBJ1-5|TRBV27|.
CASSQRRGGQPQHF
TGTGCCAGCAGTCAAAGGAGGGGCGGTCAGCCCCAGCATTTT
>.|TRBJ2-3|TRBV11-2|.
CASSLDLLAPTQYF
TGTGCCAGCAGCTTAGATCTCCTAGCCCCCACGCAGTATTTT
>.|TRBJ2-3|TRBV7-8|TRBD1
CASRWTGSDTQYF
TGTGCCAGCAGATGGACAGGGTCAGATACGCAGTATTTT
>.|TRBJ2-3|TRBV5-4|.
CASSPTDSFSTDTQYF
TGTGCCAGCAGCCCCACGGACTCCTTTAGCACAGATACGCAGTATTTT
>few|TRBJ1-5|TRBV19|.
CASSLQGQTGQPQHF
TGTGCCAGTAGTTTGCAAGGACAGACTGGGCAGCCCCAGCATTTT
>.|TRBJ1-5|TRBV7-3|.
CASSFLRLGQENQPQHF
TGTGCCAGCAGCTTCTTAAGACTAGGGCAGGAAAATCAGCCCCAGCATTTT
>.|TRBJ1-1|TRBV5-1|.
CASSLGRGANTEAFF
TGCGCCAGCAGCTTGGGTAGGGGGGCCAACACTGAAGCTTTCTTT
>.|TRBJ1-1|TRBV19|TRBD1
CASSRTGYTEAFF
TGTGCCAGTAGTCGGACAGGGTACACTGAAGCTTTCTTT
>once|TRBJ2-1|TRBV7-3|.
CASSLASVSSYNEQFF
TGTGCCAGCAGCTTAGCTAGCGTGAGCTCCTACAATGAGCAGTTCTTC
>.|TRBJ2-7|TRBV7-3|.
CASSSFGGEQYF
TGTGCCAGCAGCTCCTTCGGCGGCGAGCAGTACTTC
>.|TRBJ1-2|TRBV7-2|.
CASSPGGGSFGYTF
TGTGCCAGCAGCCCGGGGGGAGGGAGCTTTGGCTACACCTTC
>.|TRBJ2-1|TRBV9|.
CASSVGFSSYNEQFF
TGTGCCAGCAGCGTAGGCTTCTCATCCTACAATGAGCAGTTCTTC
>.|TRBJ1-2|TRBV5-4|.
CASSPRGGPVYGYTF
TGTGCCAGCAGCCCGAGAGGGGGGCCGGTCTATGGCTACACCTTC
>.|TRBJ2-2|TRBV10-3|TRBD2
CAISESASGAGELFF
TGTGCCATCAGTGAGTCGGCTAGCGGTGCCGGGGAGCTGTTTTTT
>.|TRBJ2-1|TRBV11-1|.
CASSLDLSSYNEQFF
TGTGCCAGCAGCTTAGACCTGAGCTCCTACAATGAGCAGTTCTTC
>.|TRBJ2-2|TRBV13|.
CASSLAGPGELFF
TGTGCCAGCAGCTTAGCAGGGCCCGGGGAGCTGTTTTTT